The sequence of this T cell receptor beta chain was determined in a study of blood T cells in healthy people across ages. Findings of the study overall: The study found TCR beta diversity correlated strongly with naive T cell percentage.

The trim removed 4 bases at V and 4 bases at J, leaving 12 bases unmatched. CDR1 is SGHAT, CDR2 FQNNGV, per germline. The CDR3 sequence is 16 residues long. Points on this clonotype: Antigen: not known.

A second PCR, run for roughly 6 to 11 cycles, used a sample-barcoded 5' primer plus a J-beta primer mix. Each of the samples gave a minimum of 2.5 million paired-end reads that contained CDR3. TCRdb reprocessed the 5' RACE reads with MiXCR, giving one entry per CDR3 protein. The repertoire holds over 700,000 distinct CDR3 sequences, with 50% to 65% as singletons. The V and J genes are TRBV11-2 and TRBJ2-7; 8 positions agree with TRBD2. The TCR was taken from a man older than 75 in good health. Source material: blood. The CDR3 region has the DNA TGTGCCAGCAGCTCGACTCGGGGGGGGATGATTTACGAGCAGTACTTC. Encoded protein: CASSSTRGGMIYEQYF.